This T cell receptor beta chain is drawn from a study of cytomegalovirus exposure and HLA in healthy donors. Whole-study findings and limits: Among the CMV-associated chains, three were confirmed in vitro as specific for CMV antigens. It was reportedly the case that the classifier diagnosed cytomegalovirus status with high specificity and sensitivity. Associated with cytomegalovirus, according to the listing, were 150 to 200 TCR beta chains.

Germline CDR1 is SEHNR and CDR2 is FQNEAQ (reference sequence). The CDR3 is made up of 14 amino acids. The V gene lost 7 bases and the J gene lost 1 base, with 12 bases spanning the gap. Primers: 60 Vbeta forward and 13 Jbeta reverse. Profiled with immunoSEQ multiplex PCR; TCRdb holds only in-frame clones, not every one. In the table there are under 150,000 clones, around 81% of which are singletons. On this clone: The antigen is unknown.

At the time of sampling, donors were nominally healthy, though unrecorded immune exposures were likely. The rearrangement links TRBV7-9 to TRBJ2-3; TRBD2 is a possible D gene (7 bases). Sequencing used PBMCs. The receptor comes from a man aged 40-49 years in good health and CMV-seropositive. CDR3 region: CASIKGGGTDTQYF. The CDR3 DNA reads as TGTGCCAGCATCAAGGGGGGGGGCACAGATACGCAGTATTTT.